This TCR beta chain comes out of a study of T cell responses to AZD1222 COVID-19 vaccine. Assay: immunoSEQ multiplex PCR; the TCRdb copy retains only in-frame clones and omits some. The table has 130,000 or so clones, around 84% seen once. V lost 1 base, J lost 0 bases, and 10 bases lay in between. The length of the CDR3 is 16 residues. The germline gives CDR1 LGHDT, CDR2 YNNKEL (reference sequence). Comment on this clone: Its antigen is unknown.

Broader study findings: When two AZD1222 doses had been given, Spike-specific TCR breadth and depth rose. Among the donors, most were white British and more were female, and clonal diversity was possibly underestimated. Epitopes outside B.1.351 and B.1.1.7 mutated regions reportedly drew nearly half of spike TCRs. Mapped onto spike, vaccine-associated CD4 TCRs spanned it and were dominant at 160-218 and 743-854.

V and J are TRBV3-1 (or the pseudogene TRBV3-2) and TRBJ1-3, with D hard to call. The sample here was peripheral blood, taken on day 0 of AZD1222 vaccination. This sequence was found in an adult in good health. The CDR3 here is CASSQAWSISGNTIYF. Here the CDR3 DNA reads TGTGCCAGCAGCCAAGCGTGGAGTATCTCTGGAAACACCATATATTTT.